Sequencing of this T cell receptor (beta chain) was carried out in a study of T cells in women clearing cervical HPV infection. As to this clone: The CDR3 goes on 3 residues after the read ends, and that part is filled in from the germline J gene.

Measured with immunoSEQ multiplex PCR; TCRdb has only the in-frame clones, and not every one. This repertoire includes around 18,000 clones. The V and J ends lost 6 bases and 6 bases, in that order; junction bases with no gene match: 2. The CDR3 runs 12 residues. Germline V gives CDR1 MNHEY, CDR2 SVGEGT. Material: blood buffy coat. This receptor was identified in a woman aged 18-70 years with a cervical HPV16 infection that either progressed to CIN3+ or cleared (not recorded which). J is TRBJ1-1 and V is TRBV6-2 or TRBV6-3; 9 bases are a match to TRBD1. The CDR3: CASSRQGAEAFF. The DNA read from the CDR3 is TGTGCCAGCAGCAGACAGGGGGCTGAA.